In its sample, the clone carrying this TCR beta chain was seen once. V gave up 1 base and J gave up 1 base, with 8 bases separating them. Germline V gene data show CDR1 as SGHNT and CDR2 as YYREEE (reference sequence). This CDR3 spans 14 amino acids. The data were obtained in a study of blood T cell repertoires in COVID-19. Sequencing used immunoSEQ multiplex PCR; TCRdb keeps in-frame clones, though not all of them. The sample carries roughly 150,000 clones, around 87% recorded once. Sequenced sample: peripheral blood. This TCR derives from a woman aged 70-85 years with COVID-19, enrolled during active disease. The rearrangement joins TRBV5-4 to TRBJ2-5; D gene uncertain. As DNA, the CDR3 is TGTGCCAGCAGCTTGATTTCAGGCCAAGAGACCCAGTACTTC. It encodes CASSLISGQETQYF.